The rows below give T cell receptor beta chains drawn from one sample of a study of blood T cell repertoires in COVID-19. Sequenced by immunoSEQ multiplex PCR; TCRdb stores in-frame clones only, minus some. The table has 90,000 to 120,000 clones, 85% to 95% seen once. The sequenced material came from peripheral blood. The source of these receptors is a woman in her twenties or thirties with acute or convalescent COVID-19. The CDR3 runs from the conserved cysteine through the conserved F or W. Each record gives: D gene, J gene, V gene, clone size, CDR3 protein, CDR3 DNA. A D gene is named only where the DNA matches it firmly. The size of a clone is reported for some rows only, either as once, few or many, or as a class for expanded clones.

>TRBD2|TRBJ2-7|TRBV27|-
CASSLTSGYEQYF
TGTGCCAGCAGTTTAACTAGCGGATACGAGCAGTACTTC
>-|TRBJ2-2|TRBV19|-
CASSTGQTGELFF
TGTGCCAGTAGTACGGGACAAACCGGGGAGCTGTTTTTT
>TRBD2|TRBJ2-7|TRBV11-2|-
CASSFGTSGRSNYEQYF
TGTGCCAGCAGCTTCGGGACTAGCGGGAGGTCGAACTACGAGCAGTACTTC
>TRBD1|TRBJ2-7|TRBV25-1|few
CASSEWGTGRSEQYF
TGTGCCAGCAGTGAATGGGGGACAGGGCGCAGCGAGCAGTACTTC
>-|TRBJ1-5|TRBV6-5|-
CASSYSAHSNQPQHF
TGTGCCAGCAGTTACTCTGCACATAGCAATCAGCCCCAGCATTTT
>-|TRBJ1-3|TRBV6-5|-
CASRRESLGNTIYF
TGTGCCAGCAGACGGGAGTCATTAGGAAACACCATATATTTT
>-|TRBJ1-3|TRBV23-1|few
CASSTRHRSGNTIYF
TGCGCCAGCAGCACCAGGCATCGCTCTGGAAACACCATATATTTT
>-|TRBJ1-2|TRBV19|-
CASSVQQDYGYTF
TGTGCCAGTAGTGTCCAACAGGACTATGGCTACACCTTC
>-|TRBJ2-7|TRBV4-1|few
CASSQAAGLDGGIYEQYF
TGCGCCAGCAGCCAAGCCGCCGGTCTAGACGGGGGTATATACGAGCAGTACTTC
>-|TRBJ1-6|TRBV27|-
CASTVGGVNSPLHF
TGTGCCAGCACCGTAGGGGGGGTCAATTCACCCCTCCACTTT
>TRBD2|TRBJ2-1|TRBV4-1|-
CASSQDPPLAGVSYNEQFF
TGCGCCAGCAGCCAAGATCCCCCACTAGCGGGGGTTTCGTACAATGAGCAGTTCTTC
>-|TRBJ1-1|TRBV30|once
CAWSRVVAEAFF
TGTGCCTGGTCCAGGGTGGTGGCTGAAGCTTTCTTT
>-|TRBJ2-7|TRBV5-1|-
CASSLAGSNVYEQYF
TGCGCCAGCAGCTTGGCGGGTTCAAACGTCTACGAGCAGTACTTC
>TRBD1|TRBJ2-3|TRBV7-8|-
CASSRPTGGGPDTQYF
TGTGCCAGCAGCCGCCCGACAGGGGGAGGCCCAGATACGCAGTATTTT
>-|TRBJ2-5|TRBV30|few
CAWSVGGARETQYF
TGTGCCTGGAGTGTTGGGGGGGCTAGGGAGACCCAGTACTTC
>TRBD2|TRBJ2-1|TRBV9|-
CASSGGRAAYNEQFF
TGTGCCAGCAGCGGCGGGAGGGCCGCCTACAATGAGCAGTTCTTC
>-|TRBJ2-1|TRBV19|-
CASSTSDWLRDEQFF
TGTGCCAGTAGTACGTCGGACTGGCTTAGAGATGAGCAGTTCTTC
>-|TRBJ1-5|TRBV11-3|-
CASSLSLGQPQHF
TGTGCCAGCAGCTTAAGTCTGGGCCAGCCCCAGCATTTT
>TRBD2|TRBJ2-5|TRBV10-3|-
CAISEPGGRTQTQYF
TGTGCCATCAGTGAGCCGGGAGGGAGAACACAGACCCAGTACTTC
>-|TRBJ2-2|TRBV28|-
CASSLLTGELFF
TGTGCCAGCAGTCTTCTAACCGGGGAGCTGTTTTTT
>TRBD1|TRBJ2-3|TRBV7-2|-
CASSLGGTAPTDTQYF
TGTGCCAGCAGCTTAGGGGGGACAGCTCCCACAGATACGCAGTATTTT
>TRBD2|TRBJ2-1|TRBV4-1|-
CASSSGTSVRNEQFF
TGCGCCAGCAGCTCTGGGACTAGCGTTAGGAATGAGCAGTTCTTC
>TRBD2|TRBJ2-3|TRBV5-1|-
CASSQRLAWGADTQYF
TGCGCCAGCAGCCAAAGACTAGCCTGGGGGGCAGATACGCAGTATTTT
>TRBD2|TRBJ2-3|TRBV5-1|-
CASSNSGGLWTDTQYF
TGCGCCAGCAGCAATAGCGGGGGGCTCTGGACAGATACGCAGTATTTT
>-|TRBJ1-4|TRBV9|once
CASSVSGEKLFF
TGTGCCAGCAGCGTTTCGGGTGAAAAACTGTTTTTT
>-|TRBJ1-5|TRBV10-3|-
CAISQGTAGNQPQHF
TGTGCCATCAGCCAAGGGACTGCGGGCAATCAGCCCCAGCATTTT
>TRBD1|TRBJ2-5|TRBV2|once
CASRIEDREETQYF
TGTGCCAGCAGAATTGAAGACAGGGAAGAGACCCAGTACTTC
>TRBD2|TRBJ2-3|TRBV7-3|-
CASSFGGGASDTQYF
TGTGCCAGCAGCTTCGGCGGGGGGGCCTCAGATACGCAGTATTTT
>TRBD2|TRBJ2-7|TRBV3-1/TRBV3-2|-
CASSQDWGQGLAGGAHYEQYF
TGTGCCAGCAGCCAAGATTGGGGGCAGGGACTAGCGGGAGGAGCCCACTACGAGCAGTACTTC
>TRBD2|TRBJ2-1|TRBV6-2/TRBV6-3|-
CASSYGESAGVISYNEQFF
TGTGCCAGCAGTTACGGAGAGTCGGCGGGAGTGATTTCCTACAATGAGCAGTTCTTC
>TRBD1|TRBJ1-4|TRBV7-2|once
CASSIRTGSNEKLFF
TGTGCCAGCAGCATTAGGACAGGGAGTAATGAAAAACTGTTTTTT
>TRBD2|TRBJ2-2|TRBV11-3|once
CASSLHGTSDNTGELFF
TGTGCCAGCAGCTTGCACGGGACTAGCGATAACACCGGGGAGCTGTTTTTT
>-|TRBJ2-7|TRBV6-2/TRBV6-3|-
CASSYFLGVVEQYF
TGTGCCAGCAGTTATTTTCTAGGGGTGGTCGAGCAGTACTTC
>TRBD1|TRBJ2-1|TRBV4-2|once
CASSQQDRAVYNEQFF
TGTGCCAGCAGCCAGCAAGACAGGGCGGTTTACAATGAGCAGTTCTTC
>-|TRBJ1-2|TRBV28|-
CASSLMGARYGYTF
TGTGCCAGCAGTTTGATGGGGGCCCGCTATGGCTACACCTTC
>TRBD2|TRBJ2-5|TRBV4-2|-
CASSRAGGGEETQYF
TGTGCCAGCAGCCGGGCGGGAGGGGGAGAAGAGACCCAGTACTTC
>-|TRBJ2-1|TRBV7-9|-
CASSLGGGHYNEQFF
TGTGCCAGCAGCTTAGGTGGCGGGCACTACAATGAGCAGTTCTTC
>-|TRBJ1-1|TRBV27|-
CASSFATEMNEAFF
TGTGCCAGCAGTTTCGCAACAGAGATGAATGAAGCTTTCTTT
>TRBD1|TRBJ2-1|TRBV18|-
CASSLNTGTGAGNEQFF
TGTGCCAGCTCACTAAATACCGGGACAGGGGCTGGGAATGAGCAGTTCTTC
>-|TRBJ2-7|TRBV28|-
CAVQGYYEQYF
TGTGCCGTACAGGGTTATTACGAGCAGTACTTC
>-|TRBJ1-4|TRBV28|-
CATGGGANEKLFF
TGTGCCACCGGAGGGGGGGCTAATGAAAAACTGTTTTTT
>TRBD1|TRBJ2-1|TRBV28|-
CATDRAVKREQFF
TGTGCCACCGACAGGGCAGTTAAGCGTGAGCAGTTCTTC
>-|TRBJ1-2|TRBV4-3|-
CASSQDTEQHYYGYTF
TGCGCCAGCAGCCAAGATACGGAGCAGCATTACTATGGCTACACCTTC
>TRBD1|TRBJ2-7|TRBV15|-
CATSSGPGGTYEQYF
TGTGCCACCAGCAGTGGTCCAGGGGGTACCTACGAGCAGTACTTC
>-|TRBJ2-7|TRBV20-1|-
CSARGGTLQYF
TGCAGTGCTAGAGGAGGGACTTTGCAGTACTTC
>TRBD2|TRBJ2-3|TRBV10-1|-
CASSLGLAGASTDTQYF
TGCGCCAGCAGCTTGGGACTAGCGGGAGCGAGCACAGATACGCAGTATTTT
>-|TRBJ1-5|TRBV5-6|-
CASSLGFVRGSNQPQHF
TGTGCCAGCAGCTTGGGGTTCGTCAGGGGAAGCAATCAGCCCCAGCATTTT
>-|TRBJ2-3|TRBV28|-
CASSLFRDTDTQYF
TGTGCCAGCAGTTTATTCCGGGACACAGATACGCAGTATTTT
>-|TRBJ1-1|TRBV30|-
CAWSGRRGSTEAFF
TGTGCCTGGAGTGGAAGAAGGGGAAGCACTGAAGCTTTCTTT
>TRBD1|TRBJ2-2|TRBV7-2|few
CASSLVGTGDGGELFF
TGTGCCAGCAGCCTCGTTGGGACAGGGGACGGCGGGGAGCTGTTTTTT
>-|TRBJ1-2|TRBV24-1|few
CATQGRSGYTF
TGTGCCACCCAGGGGCGAAGCGGCTACACCTTC
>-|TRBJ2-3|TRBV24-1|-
CATSEYRETPDTQYF
TGTGCCACCAGTGAATACAGGGAAACCCCAGATACGCAGTATTTT
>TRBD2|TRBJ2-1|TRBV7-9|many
CALLGGTSGQNEQFF
TGTGCCCTGCTTGGAGGGACTAGCGGGCAAAATGAGCAGTTCTTC
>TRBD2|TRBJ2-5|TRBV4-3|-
CASSPRTSGMGTQYF
TGCGCCAGCAGCCCCCGGACTAGTGGGATGGGGACCCAGTACTTC
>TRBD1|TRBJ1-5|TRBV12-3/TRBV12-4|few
CASRGTGNQPQHF
TGTGCCAGCAGGGGGACAGGGAATCAGCCCCAGCATTTT
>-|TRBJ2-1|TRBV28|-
CAISGQGLNEQFF
TGTGCCATTAGTGGGCAGGGGCTGAATGAGCAGTTCTTC
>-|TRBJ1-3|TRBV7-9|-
CASSDRVGGSGNTIYF
TGTGCCAGCAGCGATAGAGTCGGAGGCTCTGGAAACACCATATATTTT
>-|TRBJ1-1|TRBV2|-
CASSEGRPEAFF
TGTGCCAGCAGTGAAGGGAGGCCTGAAGCTTTCTTT
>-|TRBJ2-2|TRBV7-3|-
CASSLYTGELFF
TGTGCCAGCAGCCTTTACACCGGGGAGCTGTTTTTT